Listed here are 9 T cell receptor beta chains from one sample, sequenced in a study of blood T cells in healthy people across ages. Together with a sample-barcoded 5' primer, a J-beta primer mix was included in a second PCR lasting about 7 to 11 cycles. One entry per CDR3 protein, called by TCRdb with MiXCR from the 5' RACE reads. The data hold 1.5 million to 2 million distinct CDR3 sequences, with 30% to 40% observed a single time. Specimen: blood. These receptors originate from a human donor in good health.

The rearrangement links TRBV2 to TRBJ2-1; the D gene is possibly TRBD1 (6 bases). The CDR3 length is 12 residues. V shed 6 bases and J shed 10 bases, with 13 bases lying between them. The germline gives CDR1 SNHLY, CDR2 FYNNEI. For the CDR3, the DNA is TGTGCCAGCAGGGACAGACCCTACGAGCAGTTCTTC. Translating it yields CASRDRPYEQFF. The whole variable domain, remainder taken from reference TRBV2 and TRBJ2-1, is EPEVTQTPSHQVTQMGQEVILRCVPISNHLYFYWYRQILGQKVEFLVSFYNNEISEKSEIFDDQFSVERPDGSNFTLKIRSTKLEDSAMYFCASRDRPYEQFFGPGTRLTVL.

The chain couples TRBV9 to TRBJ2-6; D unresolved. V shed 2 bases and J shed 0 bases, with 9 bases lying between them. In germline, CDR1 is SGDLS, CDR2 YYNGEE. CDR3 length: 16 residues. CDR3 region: CASSVSAISGANVLTF. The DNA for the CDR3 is TGTGCCAGCAGCGTCTCAGCCATCTCTGGGGCCAACGTCCTGACTTTC.

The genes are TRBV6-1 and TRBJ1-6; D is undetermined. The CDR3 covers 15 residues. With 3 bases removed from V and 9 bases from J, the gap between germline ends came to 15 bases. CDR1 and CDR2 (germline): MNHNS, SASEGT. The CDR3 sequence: CASSERVTLSSPLHF. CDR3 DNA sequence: TGTGCCAGCAGTGAGCGGGTTACGTTAAGTTCACCCCTCCACTTT.

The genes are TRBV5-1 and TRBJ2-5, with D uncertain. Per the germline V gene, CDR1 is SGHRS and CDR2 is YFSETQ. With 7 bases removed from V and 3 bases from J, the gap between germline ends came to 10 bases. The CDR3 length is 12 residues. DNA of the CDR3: TGCGCCAGCGGAAATGGGAAAGAGACCCAGTACTTC. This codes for CASGNGKETQYF. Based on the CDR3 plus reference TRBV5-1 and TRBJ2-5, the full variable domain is KAGVTQTPRYLIKTRGQQVTLSCSPISGHRSVSWYQQTPGQGLQFLFEYFSETQRNKGNFPGRFSGRQFSNSRSEMNVSTLELGDSALYLCASGNGKETQYFGPGTRLLVL.

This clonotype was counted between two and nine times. CDR3 sequence reads: CASSLHADRAGYTF. As DNA, the CDR3 is TGTGCCAGCAGCTTACACGCGGACAGGGCTGGCTACACCTTC. The gene calls are TRBV7-9 and TRBJ1-2; 8 bases agree with TRBD1. Germline V gene lookup returns CDR1 SEHNR and CDR2 FQNEAQ (reference sequence). The CDR3 sequence is 14 residues long. With 2 bases clipped from V and 7 bases from J, the junction kept 6 bases outside the gene matches.

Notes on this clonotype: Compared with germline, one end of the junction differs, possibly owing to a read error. The CDR3 protein is CARSQDGAGDYEQYF. DNA of the CDR3: TGTGCCCGCAGCCAAGATGGGGCAGGGGACTACGAGCAGTACTTC. V is TRBV4-2 and J is TRBJ2-7, with D possibly being TRBD1 (6 bases). The V gene's germline CDR1 is LGHNA and CDR2 YNFKEQ. The CDR3 extends over 15 amino acids.

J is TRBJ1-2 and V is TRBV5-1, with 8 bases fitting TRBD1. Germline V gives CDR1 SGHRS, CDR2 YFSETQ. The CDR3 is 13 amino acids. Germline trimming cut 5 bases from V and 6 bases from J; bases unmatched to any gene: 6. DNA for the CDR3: TGCGCCAGCAGATCTGGACAGGGTCATGGCTACACCTTC. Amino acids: CASRSGQGHGYTF.

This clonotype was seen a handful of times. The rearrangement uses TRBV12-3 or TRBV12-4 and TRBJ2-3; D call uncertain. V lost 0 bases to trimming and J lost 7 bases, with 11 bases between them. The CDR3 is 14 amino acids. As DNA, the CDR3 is TGTGCCAGCAGTTTAGCCCGAACTGGATATACGCAGTATTTT. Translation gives CASSLARTGYTQYF.

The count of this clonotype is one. For the CDR3, the DNA is TGTGCCATCAGCCGACTTACAGGGGACCTACGGAATGGCTACACCTTC. Its protein is CAISRLTGDLRNGYTF. This rearrangement joins TRBV10-3 to TRBJ1-2; 7 bases match TRBD1. Per the germline V gene, CDR1 is ENHRY and CDR2 is SYGVKD. V lost 6 bases and J lost 6; bases outside the gene matches: 16. CDR3 size: 16 residues.